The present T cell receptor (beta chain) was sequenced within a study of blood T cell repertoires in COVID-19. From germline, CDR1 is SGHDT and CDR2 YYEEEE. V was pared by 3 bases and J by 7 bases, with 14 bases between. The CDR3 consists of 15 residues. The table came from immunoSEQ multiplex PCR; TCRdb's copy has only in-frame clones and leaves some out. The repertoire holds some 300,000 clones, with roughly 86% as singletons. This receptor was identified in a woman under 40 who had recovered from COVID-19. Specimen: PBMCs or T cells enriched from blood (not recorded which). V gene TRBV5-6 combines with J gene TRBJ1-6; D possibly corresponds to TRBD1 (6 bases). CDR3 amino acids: CASSSYDRSNSPLHF. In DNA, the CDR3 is TGTGCCAGCAGCTCTTACGACAGGAGCAATTCACCCCTCCACTTT.